The 30 T cell receptor beta chains below were found in one sample sequenced in a study of long-term antiretroviral therapy in people with HIV. With survey level as its setting, the immunoSEQ assay was v3.0. The method was immunoSEQ multiplex PCR; TCRdb's version includes in-frame clones alone and lacks a portion of them. The repertoire consists of about 28,000 clones, with about 90% occurring once and the leading ten covering 0.9% to 1.2%. Sequencing was performed on unsorted PBMCs, taken 2 years after starting antiretroviral therapy. The source is a man aged 50-60 years with HIV.

The V gene is TRBV7-2, the J gene TRBJ1-1; D is unresolved. The CDR3 has 14 residues. Germline assignment: CDR1 SGHTA and CDR2 FQGNSA. V was cut by 6 bases and J by 4 bases, with 15 bases left in between. CDR3: CASSSYGMRTEAFF. The CDR3 DNA reads TGTGCCAGCAGTTCTTACGGGATGCGCACTGAAGCTTTCTTT.

The CDR3 DNA follows: TGCAGCGTTGAAGGACTAGGTGGCGTTCAAGAGACCCAGTACTTC. This encodes CSVEGLGGVQETQYF. The chain carries TRBV29-1 and TRBJ2-5; D is perhaps TRBD2 (6 bases). CDR3 length: 15 residues. The V and J ends lost 1 base and 2 bases respectively, with 14 bases between them. CDR1 is SQVTM and CDR2 is ANQGSEA in the germline V gene.

The gene calls are TRBV11-3 and TRBJ2-3, with D perhaps being TRBD1 or TRBD2 (5 bases each). The CDR3 sequence is 15 residues long. V shed 5 bases and J shed 3 bases, with 15 bases lying between them. Germline lookup yields CDR1 SGHNT and CDR2 YENEEA. CDR3 protein: CASSPRDRRTDTQYF. For the CDR3, the DNA is TGTGCCAGCAGCCCTCGGGACCGGAGGACAGATACGCAGTATTTT.

This chain uses TRBV14 with TRBJ1-2; D not certain. Trimming left V 0 bases short and J 5 bases short, with 7 bases between. The CDR3 has 13 residues. Looked up from germline, CDR1 is SGHDN and CDR2 is FVKESK. CDR3 in amino acids: CASSQDYRYGYTF. As DNA, the CDR3 is TGTGCCAGCAGCCAAGATTACCGGTATGGCTACACCTTC. Complete variable domain (other parts from reference TRBV14 and TRBJ1-2): EAGVTQFPSHSVIEKGQTVTLRCDPISGHDNLYWYRRVMGKEIKFLLHFVKESKQDESGMPNNRFLAERTGGTYSTLKVQPAELEDSGVYFCASSQDYRYGYTFGSGTRLTVV.

The chain couples TRBV30 to TRBJ2-3; D unclear. The CDR3 is 14 residues long. V lost 3 bases, J lost 0 bases, and 10 bases lay in between. Per germline, CDR1 GTSNPN and CDR2 SVGIG (reference sequence). This CDR3 reads CAWRFWVSTDTQYF. The CDR3 nucleotides are TGTGCCTGGAGGTTCTGGGTTAGCACAGATACGCAGTATTTT.

This clone came up once. The genes are TRBV30 and TRBJ2-1; D is uncertain. V lost 4 bases, J lost 9 bases, and 16 bases lay in between. The CDR3 is made up of 13 amino acids. Germline V CDR1 and CDR2: GTSNPN, SVGIG (reference sequence). CDR3 nucleotide sequence: TGTGCCTGGAACCCAGTTCGACCCGCTGAGCAGTTCTTC. This translates into CAWNPVRPAEQFF.

V gene TRBV6-5 combines with J gene TRBJ1-3, with unresolved D. The CDR3 runs 10 residues. Germline V gene lookup returns CDR1 MNHEY and CDR2 SVGAGI. Between the trimmed V and J ends, which lost 6 bases and 4 bases, there was a span of 1 base. The CDR3 nucleotides read TGTGCCAGCAGGGGAAACACCATATATTTT. The encoded protein is CASRGNTIYF.

The rearrangement joins TRBV28 to TRBJ2-7; D is unresolved. This CDR3 is 11 amino acids long. V was pared by 5 bases and J by 11 bases, with 13 bases between. CDR1 and CDR2 (germline): MDHEN, SYDVKM. CDR3 residues: CASSTTAIEYF. CDR3 nucleotides: TGTGCCAGCAGTACGACGGCCATCGAGTACTTC. The variable domain in full, completed from reference TRBV28 and TRBJ2-7, reads DVKVTQSSRYLVKRTGEKVFLECVQDMDHENMFWYRQDPGLGLRLIYFSYDVKMKEKGDIPEGYSVSREKKERFSLILESASTNQTSMYLCASSTTAIEYFGPGTRLTVT.

The chain uses TRBV7-6 and TRBJ2-2; 10 bases agree with TRBD2. V lost 2 bases, J lost 7 bases, and 10 bases stayed unmatched. CDR3 size: 17 residues. Germline CDR1 and CDR2: SGHVS and FNYEAQ. CDR3 DNA sequence: TGTGCCAGCAGCTTAAGCAGCGGGGGGGCTTTTGTCGGGGAGCTGTTTTTT. This encodes CASSLSSGGAFVGELFF.

This chain joins TRBV7-9 and TRBJ1-1; 11 bases match TRBD1. V shed 4 bases, J shed 6 bases, and the junction held 16 bases outside the gene matches. The CDR3 length is 18 residues. Germline assignment: CDR1 SEHNR and CDR2 FQNEAQ (reference sequence). The CDR3 region is CASSSGRTGGPLWAEAFF. CDR3 DNA: TGTGCCAGCAGCTCCGGGAGGACAGGGGGCCCCCTCTGGGCTGAAGCTTTCTTT.

CDR3 region: CAWSPVRDGYTEAFF. CDR3 in DNA: TGTGCCTGGAGCCCCGTCCGGGACGGGTACACTGAAGCTTTCTTT. The chain combines TRBV30 with TRBJ1-1; TRBD1 is a possible D gene (5 bases). This CDR3 region has 15 residues. Germline V lookup: CDR1 GTSNPN, CDR2 SVGIG (reference sequence). V dropped 3 bases and J dropped 3 bases, with 17 bases sitting between them.

The chain recombines TRBV18 with TRBJ1-3; D may be TRBD1 (5 bases). This CDR3 has 14 amino acids. Per the germline V gene, CDR1 is KGHSH and CDR2 is LQKENI. V lost 2 bases and J 4 bases, leaving 9 bases between the germline ends. Written as DNA, the CDR3 is TGTGCCAGCTCACCAAGGGGATTGGGAAACACCATATATTTT. Amino acids: CASSPRGLGNTIYF. The full variable domain, in which reference TRBV18 and TRBJ1-3 provide the parts outside the CDR3, is NAGVMQNPRHLVRRRGQEARLRCSPMKGHSHVYWYRQLPEEGLKFMVYLQKENIIDESGMPKERFSAEFPKEGPSILRIQQVVRGDSAAYFCASSPRGLGNTIYFGEGSWLTVV.

This clone was seen only once. The chain uses TRBV18 and TRBJ1-5, with 7 bases that match TRBD1. The CDR3 is made up of 15 amino acids. V lost 3 bases to trimming and J lost 0 bases; unmatched junction nucleotides: 2. The germline gives CDR1 KGHSH, CDR2 LQKENI. CDR3 DNA: TGTGCCAGCTCACCGACAGGGCGTAGCAATCAGCCCCAGCATTTT. Residues: CASSPTGRSNQPQHF. The full variable domain, rest sourced from reference TRBV18 and TRBJ1-5, is NAGVMQNPRHLVRRRGQEARLRCSPMKGHSHVYWYRQLPEEGLKFMVYLQKENIIDESGMPKERFSAEFPKEGPSILRIQQVVRGDSAAYFCASSPTGRSNQPQHFGDGTRLSIL.

V is TRBV10-1 and J is TRBJ2-7, with 7 bases matching TRBD2. The CDR3 is 14 amino acids. In germline, CDR1 is WNHNN, CDR2 SYGVQD (reference sequence). V shed 0 bases, J shed 7 bases, and the junction held 6 bases outside the gene matches. As DNA, the CDR3 is TGCGCCAGCAGTGAGTCGACCGGGAGGTGGGAGCAGTACTTC. This gives the protein CASSESTGRWEQYF.

The V call is TRBV27, the J call TRBJ2-7; 7 positions agree with TRBD1. Germline lookup yields CDR1 MNHEY and CDR2 SMNVEV (reference sequence). The CDR3 spans 15 residues. J gave up 3 bases and V 6 bases, and 11 bases lay outside the gene matches. CDR3 loop: CASSPLGTADYEQYF. The CDR3 region has the DNA TGTGCCAGCAGCCCCCTAGGGACAGCCGACTACGAGCAGTACTTC.

The V call is TRBV28, the J call TRBJ2-3, with D hard to call. Germline values: CDR1 MDHEN, CDR2 SYDVKM. This CDR3 contains 13 residues. V was cut by 5 bases and J by 6 bases, with 12 bases left in between. The CDR3 here is CASSPPGIDTQYF. DNA for the CDR3: TGTGCCAGCAGTCCCCCCGGCATCGATACGCAGTATTTT.

This CDR3 is CAIKHRDRDTGELFF. The CDR3 coding sequence is TGTGCCATTAAACACCGGGACAGGGACACCGGGGAGCTGTTTTTT. This chain connects TRBV10-3 to TRBJ2-2; TRBD1 matches 9 bases. The CDR3 contains 15 residues. Trimming cost V 9 bases and J 3 bases; bases outside gene matches: 8. The germline V gene encodes CDR1 ENHRY and CDR2 SYGVKD.

The chain employs TRBV6-6 and TRBJ2-2; 7 bases are a match to TRBD1. CDR1 is MNHNY, CDR2 SVGAGI, per germline (reference sequence). After removal of 5 bases from V and 1 base from J, the junction contained 7 bases not matched to a gene. This CDR3 contains 16 residues. Written as DNA, the CDR3 is TGTGCCAGCAGTATTCCGACAGGGCAGAACACCGGGGAGCTGTTTTTT. Encoded protein: CASSIPTGQNTGELFF.

This clone was recorded only once. The CDR3 bases are TGCGCCAGCTGTAACCTGGTCGGGACAGCAAAAAATGAGCAGTTCTTC. Amino acids: CASCNLVGTAKNEQFF. The chain employs TRBV5-1 and TRBJ2-1, with TRBD1 matching over 7 bases. With V trimmed by 7 bases and J by 7 bases, 17 bases remained unmatched. The CDR3 is 16 amino acids. Germline V CDR1 and CDR2: SGHRS, YFSETQ.

The chain has TRBV5-4 and TRBJ1-1, with 7 bases aligning to TRBD1. Germline values: CDR1 SGHNT, CDR2 YYREEE (reference sequence). The CDR3 sequence is 16 residues long. V was clipped by 1 base and J by 0 bases; unmatched bases: 6. The CDR3 here is CASSLRQGGMNTEAFF. The CDR3 DNA is TGTGCCAGCAGCTTGAGGCAGGGGGGTATGAACACTGAAGCTTTCTTT.

V and J are TRBV18 and TRBJ1-5, with 11 bases fitting TRBD1. Germline values: CDR1 KGHSH, CDR2 LQKENI. CDR3 size: 15 residues. Trimming removed 1 base from V and 6 bases from J; junction bases left unmatched: 2. The CDR3, as DNA: TGTGCCAGCTCACCACGGGGGACAGGGGGTCAGCCCCAGCATTTT. Translated: CASSPRGTGGQPQHF.

The chain carries TRBV7-6 and TRBJ1-5, with D unclear. The CDR3 length is 12 residues. V lost 1 base, J lost 6 bases, and 4 bases lay in between. From germline, CDR1 is SGHVS and CDR2 FNYEAQ. Here the CDR3 reads CASSLGGQPQHF. The CDR3 DNA follows: TGTGCCAGCAGCTTAGGGGGTCAGCCCCAGCATTTT.

This clone was seen more than once but under ten times. V is TRBV7-9 and J is TRBJ2-4, with D hard to call. V lost 4 bases and J lost 6, with 4 bases in between. The germline V gene has CDR1 SEHNR and CDR2 FQNEAQ (reference sequence). This CDR3 comprises 11 residues. CDR3 in DNA: TGTGCCAGCAGCTACGGAAACATTCAGTACTTC. Amino acids: CASSYGNIQYF.

The chain combines TRBV7-8 with TRBJ1-4; unclear D gene. Trimming removed 5 bases at V and 0 bases at J, with 16 bases between. Per the germline V gene, CDR1 is SGHVS and CDR2 is FQNEAQ. This CDR3 comprises 17 residues. Here the CDR3 DNA reads TGTGCCAGCAGCACGCCCCGGGAGGGTGCAACTAATGAAAAACTGTTTTTT. Its translation is CASSTPREGATNEKLFF.

The V gene is TRBV27, the J gene TRBJ2-3; D is perhaps TRBD1 (9 bases). The V gene lost 1 base and the J gene lost 3 bases, with 26 bases spanning the gap. There are 20 residues in the CDR3. In germline, CDR1 is MNHEY, CDR2 SMNVEV (reference sequence). The CDR3, as DNA: TGTGCCAGCAGTTTATTACGTCGGGGGGGAGAGACAGGGGGAACAGATACGCAGTATTTT. It translates to CASSLLRRGGETGGTDTQYF.

This rearrangement joins TRBV30 to TRBJ1-1; D not resolved. Trimming removed 3 bases from V and 2 bases from J, with 10 bases in between. Germline loops: CDR1 GTSNPN, CDR2 SVGIG (reference sequence). CDR3 length: 13 amino acids. In nucleotides, the CDR3 is TGTGCCTGGAGCCCCGAGATTAACACTGAAGCTTTCTTT. Translation: CAWSPEINTEAFF. Drawing the rest from reference TRBV30 and TRBJ1-1, the complete variable domain is SQTIHQWPATLVQPVGSPLSLECTVEGTSNPNLYWYRQAAGRGLQLLFYSVGIGQISSEVPQNLSASRPQDRQFILSSKKLLLSDSGFYLCAWSPEINTEAFFGQGTRLTVV.

The chain joins TRBV7-2 to TRBJ2-1; D is ambiguous. Trimming removed 4 bases from V and 9 bases from J, with 7 bases in between. The germline CDR1 and CDR2 sequences are SGHTA and FQGNSA. The CDR3 runs 11 residues. The CDR3 DNA sequence: TGTGCCAGCAGCTCTGTAAGTGAGCAGTTCTTC. The encoded protein is CASSSVSEQFF. The full variable domain, rest sourced from reference TRBV7-2 and TRBJ2-1, is GAGVSQSPSNKVTEKGKDVELRCDPISGHTALYWYRQSLGQGLEFLIYFQGNSAPDKSGLPSDRFSAERTGGSVSTLTIQRTQQEDSAVYLCASSSVSEQFFGPGTRLTVL.

The chain uses TRBV28 and TRBJ2-1, with D unresolved. CDR3 size: 17 residues. With 1 base removed from V and 0 bases from J, the gap between germline ends came to 13 bases. Germline loops: CDR1 MDHEN, CDR2 SYDVKM. CDR3 region: CASSLLSRPSSYNEQFF. The CDR3 bases are TGTGCCAGCAGTTTATTGTCCCGCCCGAGCTCCTACAATGAGCAGTTCTTC.

The genes are TRBV6-5 and TRBJ1-2; the D gene is possibly TRBD1 (6 bases). CDR1 and CDR2 (germline): MNHEY, SVGAGI. The CDR3 totals 15 residues. The ends were cut back, 6 bases at V and 3 bases at J, with 17 bases in the middle. Here the CDR3 reads CASSRPSYRDYGYTF. CDR3 sequence (DNA): TGTGCCAGCAGCCGCCCGTCCTACAGGGACTATGGCTACACCTTC.

J is TRBJ2-3 and V is TRBV4-1; D might be TRBD1 (6 bases). The length of the CDR3 is 16 residues. The V gene's germline CDR1 is MGHRA and CDR2 YSYEKL. V was clipped by 1 base and J by 1 base, with 12 bases between them. CDR3 loop: CASSQVGAGGTDTQYF. The DNA of the CDR3 is TGCGCCAGCAGCCAAGTCGGGGCAGGGGGCACAGATACGCAGTATTTT.